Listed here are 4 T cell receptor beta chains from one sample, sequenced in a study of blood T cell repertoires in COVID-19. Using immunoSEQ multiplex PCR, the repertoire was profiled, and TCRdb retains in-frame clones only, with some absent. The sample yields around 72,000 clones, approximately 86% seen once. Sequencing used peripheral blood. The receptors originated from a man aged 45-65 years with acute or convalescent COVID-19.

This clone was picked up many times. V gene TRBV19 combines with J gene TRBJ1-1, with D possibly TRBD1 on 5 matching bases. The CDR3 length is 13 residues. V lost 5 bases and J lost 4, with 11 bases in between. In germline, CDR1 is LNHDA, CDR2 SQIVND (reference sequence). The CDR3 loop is CASSFQGPTEAFF. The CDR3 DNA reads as TGTGCCAGTAGTTTCCAGGGCCCCACTGAAGCTTTCTTT.

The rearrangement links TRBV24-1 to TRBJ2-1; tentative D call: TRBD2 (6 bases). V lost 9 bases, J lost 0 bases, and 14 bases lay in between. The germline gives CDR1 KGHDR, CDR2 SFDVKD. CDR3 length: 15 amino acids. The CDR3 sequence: CATSEGRSSYNEQFF. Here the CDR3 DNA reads TGTGCCACCTCGGAGGGGCGAAGCTCCTACAATGAGCAGTTCTTC.

This CDR3 is CASSQWRGSTDTQYF. The CDR3 nucleotides are TGTGCCAGCAGCCAATGGCGGGGGAGCACAGATACGCAGTATTTT. The genes are TRBV14 and TRBJ2-3; 7 nucleotides match TRBD2. This CDR3 region has 15 residues. CDR1 is SGHDN, CDR2 FVKESK, per germline. The trim removed 2 bases at V and 0 bases at J, leaving 2 bases unmatched.

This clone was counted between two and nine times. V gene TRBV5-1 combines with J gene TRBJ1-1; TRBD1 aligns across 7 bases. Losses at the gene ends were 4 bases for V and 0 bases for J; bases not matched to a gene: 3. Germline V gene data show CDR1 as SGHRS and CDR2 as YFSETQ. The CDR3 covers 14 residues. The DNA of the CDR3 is TGCGCCAGCAGCCCGGACAGGTTGAACACTGAAGCTTTCTTT. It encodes CASSPDRLNTEAFF.